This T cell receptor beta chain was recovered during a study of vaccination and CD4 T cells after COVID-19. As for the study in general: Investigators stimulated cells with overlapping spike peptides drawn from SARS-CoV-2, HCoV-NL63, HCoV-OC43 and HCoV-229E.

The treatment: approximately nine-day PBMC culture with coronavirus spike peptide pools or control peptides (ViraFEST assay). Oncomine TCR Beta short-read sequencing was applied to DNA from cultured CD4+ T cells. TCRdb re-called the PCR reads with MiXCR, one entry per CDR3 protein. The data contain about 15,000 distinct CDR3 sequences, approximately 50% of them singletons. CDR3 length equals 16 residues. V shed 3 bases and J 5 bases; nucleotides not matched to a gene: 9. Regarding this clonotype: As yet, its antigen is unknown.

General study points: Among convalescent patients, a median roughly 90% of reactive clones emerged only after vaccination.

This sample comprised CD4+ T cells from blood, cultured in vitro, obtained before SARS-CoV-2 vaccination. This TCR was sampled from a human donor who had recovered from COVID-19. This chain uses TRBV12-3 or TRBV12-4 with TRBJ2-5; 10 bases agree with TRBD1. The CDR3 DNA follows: TGTGCCAGCAGTTTCTACACGGGACAGGGGAGGGAGACCCAGTACTTC. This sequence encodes CASSFYTGQGRETQYF.